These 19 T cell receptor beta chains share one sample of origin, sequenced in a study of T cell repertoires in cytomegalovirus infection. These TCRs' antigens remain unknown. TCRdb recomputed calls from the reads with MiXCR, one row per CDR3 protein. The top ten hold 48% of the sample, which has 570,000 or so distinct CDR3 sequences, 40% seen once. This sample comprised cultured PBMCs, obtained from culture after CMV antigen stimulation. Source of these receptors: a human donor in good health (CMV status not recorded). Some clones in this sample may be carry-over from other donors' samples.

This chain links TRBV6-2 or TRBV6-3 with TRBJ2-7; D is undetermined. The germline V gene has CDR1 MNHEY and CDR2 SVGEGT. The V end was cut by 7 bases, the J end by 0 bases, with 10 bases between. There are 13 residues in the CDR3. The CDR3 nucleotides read TGTGCCAGCACCGATCGGGTCTCCTACGAGCAGTACTTC. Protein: CASTDRVSYEQYF.

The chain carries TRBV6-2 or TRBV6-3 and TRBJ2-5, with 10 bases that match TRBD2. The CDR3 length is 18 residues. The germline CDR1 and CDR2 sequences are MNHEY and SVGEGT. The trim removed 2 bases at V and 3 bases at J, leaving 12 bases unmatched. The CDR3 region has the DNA TGTGCCAGCAGTTACCGCAGGCCAGCGGGAGGGCCTAAAGAGACCCAGTACTTC. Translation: CASSYRRPAGGPKETQYF.

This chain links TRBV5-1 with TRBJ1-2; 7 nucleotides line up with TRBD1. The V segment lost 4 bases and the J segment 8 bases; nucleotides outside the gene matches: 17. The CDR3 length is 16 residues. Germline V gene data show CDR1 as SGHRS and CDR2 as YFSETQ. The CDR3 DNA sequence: TGCGCCAGCAGCAGATTCCCAGAAGGGACAGCTTCGGGCTACACCTTC. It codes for CASSRFPEGTASGYTF.

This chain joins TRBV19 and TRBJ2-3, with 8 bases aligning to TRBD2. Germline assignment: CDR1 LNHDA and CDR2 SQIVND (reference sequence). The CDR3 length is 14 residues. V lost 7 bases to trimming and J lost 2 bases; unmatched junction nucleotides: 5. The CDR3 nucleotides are TGTGCCAGTAAGAAGCGGGGGAACACAGATACGCAGTATTTT. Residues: CASKKRGNTDTQYF.

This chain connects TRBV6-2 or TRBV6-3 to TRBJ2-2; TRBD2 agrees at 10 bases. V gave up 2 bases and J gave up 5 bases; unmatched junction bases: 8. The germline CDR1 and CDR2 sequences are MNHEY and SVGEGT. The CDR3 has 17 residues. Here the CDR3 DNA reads TGTGCCAGCAGTTACGGGCTAGCGGGGGCGCAGACCGGGGAGCTGTTTTTT. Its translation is CASSYGLAGAQTGELFF.

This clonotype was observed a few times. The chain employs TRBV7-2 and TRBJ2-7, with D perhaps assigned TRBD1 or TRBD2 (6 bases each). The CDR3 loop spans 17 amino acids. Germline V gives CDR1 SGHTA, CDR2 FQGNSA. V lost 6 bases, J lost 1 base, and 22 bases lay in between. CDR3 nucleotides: TGTGCCAGCAGACCAGCTCCCGTGGGGGGCTATTCCTACGAGCAGTACTTC. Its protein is CASRPAPVGGYSYEQYF.

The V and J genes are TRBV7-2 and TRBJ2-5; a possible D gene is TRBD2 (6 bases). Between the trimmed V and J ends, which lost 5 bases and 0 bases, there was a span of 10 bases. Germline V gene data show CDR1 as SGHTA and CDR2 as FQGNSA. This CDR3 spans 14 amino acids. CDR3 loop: CASSTGVYQETQYF. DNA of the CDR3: TGTGCCAGCAGCACGGGGGTGTACCAAGAGACCCAGTACTTC.

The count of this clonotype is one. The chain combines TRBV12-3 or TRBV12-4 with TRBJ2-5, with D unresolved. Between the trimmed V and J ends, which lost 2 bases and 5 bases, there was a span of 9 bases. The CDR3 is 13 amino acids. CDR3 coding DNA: TGTGCCAGCAGTTTAAACCCCTGGGAGACCCAGTACTTC. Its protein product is CASSLNPWETQYF.

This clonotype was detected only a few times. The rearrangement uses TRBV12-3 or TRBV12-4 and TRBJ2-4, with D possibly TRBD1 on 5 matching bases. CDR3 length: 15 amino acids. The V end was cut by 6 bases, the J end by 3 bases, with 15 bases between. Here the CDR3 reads CASSNWTPDKNIQYF. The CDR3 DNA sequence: TGTGCCAGCAGCAACTGGACACCAGACAAAAACATTCAGTACTTC.

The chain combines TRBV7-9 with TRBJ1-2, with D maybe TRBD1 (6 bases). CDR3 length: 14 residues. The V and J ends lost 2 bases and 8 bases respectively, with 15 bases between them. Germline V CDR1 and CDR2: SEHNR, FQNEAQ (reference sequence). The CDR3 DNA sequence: TGTGCCAGCAGCTTAATAGTCGCAGGGGACGGCTACACCTTC. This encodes CASSLIVAGDGYTF.

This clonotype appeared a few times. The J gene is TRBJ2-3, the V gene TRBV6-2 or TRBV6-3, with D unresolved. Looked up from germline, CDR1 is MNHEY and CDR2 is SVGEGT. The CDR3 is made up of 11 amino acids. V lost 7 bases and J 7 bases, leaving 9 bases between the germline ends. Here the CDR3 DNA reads TGTGCCAGCACTAACGGAAATACGCAGTATTTT. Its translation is CASTNGNTQYF.

CDR3 bases: TGTGCCAGCAGCGGTCCCCGGGAGACCCAGTACTTC. Encoded protein: CASSGPRETQYF. The gene calls are TRBV5-4 and TRBJ2-5; D is unresolved. The germline V gene has CDR1 SGHNT and CDR2 YYREEE (reference sequence). The ends were cut back, 4 bases at V and 5 bases at J, with 9 bases in the middle. The CDR3 extends over 12 amino acids.

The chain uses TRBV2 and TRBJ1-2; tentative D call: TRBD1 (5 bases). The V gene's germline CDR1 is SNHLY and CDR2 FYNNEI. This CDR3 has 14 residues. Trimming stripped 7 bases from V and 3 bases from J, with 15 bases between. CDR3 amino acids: CASNQGRGDYGYTF. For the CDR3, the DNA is TGTGCCAGCAACCAGGGCCGCGGCGACTATGGCTACACCTTC.

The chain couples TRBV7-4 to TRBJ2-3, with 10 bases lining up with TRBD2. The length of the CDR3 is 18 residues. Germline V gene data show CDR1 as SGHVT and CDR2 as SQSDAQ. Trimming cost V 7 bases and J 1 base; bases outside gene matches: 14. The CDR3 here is CASISGASGSSGTDTQYF. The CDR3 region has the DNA TGTGCCAGCATTAGCGGGGCTAGCGGGAGTTCCGGCACAGATACGCAGTATTTT.

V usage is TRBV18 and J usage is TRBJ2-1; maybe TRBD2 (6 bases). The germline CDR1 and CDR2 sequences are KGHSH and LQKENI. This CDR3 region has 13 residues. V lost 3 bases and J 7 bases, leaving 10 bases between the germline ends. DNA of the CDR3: TGTGCCAGCTCACCGGGTCGGGGGAATGAGCAGTTCTTC. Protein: CASSPGRGNEQFF.

The CDR3 protein is CASSTGTSGSRPWYNEQFF. CDR3 nucleotide sequence: TGTGCCAGCAGCACCGGGACTAGCGGGAGCAGACCATGGTACAATGAGCAGTTCTTC. The V call is TRBV7-6, the J call TRBJ2-1, with 14 bases identical to TRBD2. This CDR3 comprises 19 residues. Trimming took 5 bases from V and 4 from J; bases not matched to a gene: 13. From germline, CDR1 is SGHVS and CDR2 FNYEAQ.

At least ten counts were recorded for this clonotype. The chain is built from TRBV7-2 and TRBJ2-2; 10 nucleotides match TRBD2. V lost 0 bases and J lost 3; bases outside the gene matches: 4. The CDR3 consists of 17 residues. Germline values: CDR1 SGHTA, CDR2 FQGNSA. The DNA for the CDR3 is TGTGCCAGCAGCTTAGCTAGCGGGGGGACCTACACCGGGGAGCTGTTTTTT. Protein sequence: CASSLASGGTYTGELFF. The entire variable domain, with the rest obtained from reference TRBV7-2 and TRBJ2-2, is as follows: GAGVSQSPSNKVTEKGKDVELRCDPISGHTALYWYRQSLGQGLEFLIYFQGNSAPDKSGLPSDRFSAERTGGSVSTLTIQRTQQEDSAVYLCASSLASGGTYTGELFFGEGSRLTVL.

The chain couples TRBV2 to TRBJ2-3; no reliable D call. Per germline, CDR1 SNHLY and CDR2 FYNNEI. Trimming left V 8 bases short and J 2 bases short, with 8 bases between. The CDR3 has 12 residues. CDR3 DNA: TGTGCCAGCGCTCAGATCACAGATACGCAGTATTTT. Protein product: CASAQITDTQYF.

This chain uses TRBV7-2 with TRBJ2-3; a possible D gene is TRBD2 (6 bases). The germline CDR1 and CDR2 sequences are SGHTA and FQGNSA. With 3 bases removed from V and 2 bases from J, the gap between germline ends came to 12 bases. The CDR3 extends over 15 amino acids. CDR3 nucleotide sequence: TGTGCCAGCAGCTTCCGGGACTTCGTCACAGATACGCAGTATTTT. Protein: CASSFRDFVTDTQYF.